The 29 T cell receptor beta chains given below trace back to one sample, sequenced in a study of T cells in Graves' hyperthyroidism and ophthalmopathy. There were TCR beta CDR3 regions amplified from RNA transcripts. The HTBI primer set served for first-round RT-PCR of the TCR CDR3. TCRdb reanalysed the multiplex PCR reads using MiXCR and keeps one entry per CDR3 protein. The table lists 400,000 or so distinct CDR3 sequences, roughly 15% of them singletons, with 15% to 20% in the top ten. Sequencing was performed on blood. The origin of the receptors is a woman aged 60-75 years with Graves' ophthalmopathy.

This clonotype was recorded many times. The rearrangement links TRBV28 to TRBJ2-2; 14 nucleotides line up with TRBD2. V lost 0 bases and J lost 3; bases outside the gene matches: 6. The CDR3 has 19 residues. The germline CDR1 and CDR2 sequences are MDHEN and SYDVKM. The CDR3 is CASSLWPGLAGEDTGELFF. In nucleotides, the CDR3 is TGTGCCAGCAGTTTATGGCCGGGACTAGCGGGAGAAGACACCGGGGAGCTGTTTTTT.

V is TRBV6-1 and J is TRBJ2-3; 14 nucleotides line up with TRBD2. Germline lookup yields CDR1 MNHNS and CDR2 SASEGT. V lost 7 bases, J lost 2 bases, and 2 bases stayed unmatched. This CDR3 has 15 residues. This CDR3 is CASKGLAGDTDTQYF. Here the CDR3 DNA reads TGTGCCAGCAAGGGACTAGCGGGAGACACAGATACGCAGTATTTT.

This clonotype was counted many times. V and J are TRBV11-2 and TRBJ2-5; 8 bases line up with TRBD2. CDR1 SGHAT and CDR2 FQNNGV come from the germline V gene. J was trimmed by 5 bases and V by 7 bases; bases with no gene match: 6. The CDR3 contains 13 residues. The CDR3 spells CASKAGVGETQYF. CDR3 bases: TGTGCCAGCAAAGCGGGGGTCGGGGAGACCCAGTACTTC.

This clonotype has just a few counts. The chain has TRBV9 and TRBJ1-4, with 8 bases lining up with TRBD1. V lost 6 bases, J lost 5 bases, and 12 bases stayed unmatched. The CDR3 covers 16 residues. Per the germline V gene, CDR1 is SGDLS and CDR2 is YYNGEE. The CDR3 loop reads CASNGPGGDPNEKLFF. In DNA, the CDR3 is TGTGCCAGCAACGGCCCAGGGGGCGACCCAAATGAAAAACTGTTTTTT.

The table lists this clonotype with a count of one. A read error is possible here, since a much larger clone lies one base away. The gene calls are TRBV6-5 and TRBJ2-1, with 8 bases that match TRBD1. After removal of 6 bases from V and 9 bases from J, the junction contained 13 bases not matched to a gene. The germline gives CDR1 MNHEY, CDR2 SVGAGI. The CDR3 length is 15 residues. Here the CDR3 reads CASRSPRQGQGEQFF. CDR3 nucleotides: TGTGCCAGCAGGTCACCGAGACAGGGGCAGGGTGAGCAGTTCTTC.

This clonotype was seen a handful of times. This CDR3 reads CASTTGGEIITGELFF. For the CDR3, the DNA is TGTGCCAGTACCACGGGGGGCGAGATCATCACCGGGGAGCTGTTTTTT. The chain couples TRBV19 to TRBJ2-2; D is possibly TRBD2 (7 bases). The germline V and J ends were trimmed by 7 bases and 4 bases, with 19 bases remaining between them. Germline lookup yields CDR1 LNHDA and CDR2 SQIVND (reference sequence). This CDR3 is 16 amino acids long.

This clonotype was counted many times. V is TRBV2 and J is TRBJ2-2; D gene ambiguous. The CDR3 contains 13 residues. CDR1 and CDR2 from the germline V gene are SNHLY and FYNNEI. V was pared by 6 bases and J by 3 bases, with 8 bases between. The CDR3 DNA reads as TGTGCCAGCAGCGCGTCCGACACCGGGGAGCTGTTTTTT. As protein: CASSASDTGELFF.

This clonotype was observed many times. V usage is TRBV5-1 and J usage is TRBJ2-7; 7 bases line up with TRBD1. The germline V gene has CDR1 SGHRS and CDR2 YFSETQ. V was pared by 1 base and J by 5 bases, with 6 bases of the junction left unmatched. This CDR3 is built from 14 residues. The CDR3 sequence is CASSLTGQTDEQYF. Here the CDR3 DNA reads TGCGCCAGCAGCTTGACGGGACAGACCGACGAGCAGTACTTC. Together with reference TRBV5-1 and TRBJ2-7, the CDR3 gives the full variable domain: KAGVTQTPRYLIKTRGQQVTLSCSPISGHRSVSWYQQTPGQGLQFLFEYFSETQRNKGNFPGRFSGRQFSNSRSEMNVSTLELGDSALYLCASSLTGQTDEQYFGPGTRLTVT.

This clonotype was picked up many times. The genes are TRBV27 and TRBJ1-3; D gene ambiguous. The germline V gene encodes CDR1 MNHEY and CDR2 SMNVEV (reference sequence). Between the trimmed V and J ends, which lost 5 bases and 0 bases, there was a span of 23 bases. The CDR3 runs to 19 residues. CDR3 coding DNA: TGTGCCAGCAGTCCTAAGGCGGGCAGGAAGGAATTCTCTGGAAACACCATATATTTT. Translated: CASSPKAGRKEFSGNTIYF.

In this sample, this clonotype turned up many times. The chain has TRBV7-9 and TRBJ2-7; D is unclear. The CDR3 sequence is 12 residues long. V shed 4 bases and J shed 4 bases, with 8 bases lying between them. Looked up from germline, CDR1 is SEHNR and CDR2 is FQNEAQ (reference sequence). The CDR3 DNA reads TGTGCCAGCAGCTCGATAAATTACGAGCAGTACTTC. As protein: CASSSINYEQYF.

The rearrangement uses TRBV7-2 and TRBJ2-1; 9 positions agree with TRBD2. Germline CDR1 reads SGHTA; CDR2 reads FQGNSA. The CDR3 runs to 15 residues. Germline trimming cut 6 bases from V and 8 bases from J; bases unmatched to any gene: 11. The CDR3 sequence is CASSPSGEWVYEQFF. CDR3 in DNA: TGTGCCAGCAGTCCTAGCGGGGAATGGGTCTATGAGCAGTTCTTC.

This clonotype appeared a few times. This sequence joins TRBV28 and TRBJ2-4; 8 bases align to TRBD1. The CDR3 contains 14 residues. Germline V lookup: CDR1 MDHEN, CDR2 SYDVKM. V shed 4 bases, J shed 3 bases, and the junction held 2 bases outside the gene matches. The CDR3 DNA is TGTGCCAGCAGTTCCACAGGGGGCAAAAACATTCAGTACTTC. The encoded protein is CASSSTGGKNIQYF.

This clonotype was recorded many times. The V and J genes are TRBV20-1 and TRBJ2-7, with 10 bases matching TRBD2. After removal of 4 bases from V and 4 bases from J, the junction contained 4 bases not matched to a gene. The CDR3 is 13 residues long. Germline lookup yields CDR1 DFQATT and CDR2 SNEGSKA (reference sequence). Here the CDR3 DNA reads TGCAGTGCTATGCTAGCGGGGGAGTACGAGCAGTACTTC. This gives the protein CSAMLAGEYEQYF.

In its sample, this clonotype was seen many times. The chain joins TRBV20-1 to TRBJ2-5; 9 nucleotides align to TRBD2. Germline V gives CDR1 DFQATT, CDR2 SNEGSKA (reference sequence). V lost 2 bases to trimming and J lost 14 bases; unmatched junction nucleotides: 12. This CDR3 comprises 13 residues. Here the CDR3 reads CSARFLAGETVYF. CDR3 in DNA: TGCAGTGCTAGATTTTTAGCGGGAGAGACCGTCTACTTC.

CDR3 bases: TGCGTGGGAGGACAGGGGTCCTACGAGCAGTACTTC. It specifies CVGGQGSYEQYF. The genes are TRBV20-1 and TRBJ2-7; 9 nucleotides agree with TRBD1. Germline V gene data show CDR1 as DFQATT and CDR2 as SNEGSKA (reference sequence). This CDR3 comprises 12 residues.

This clonotype was recorded many times. V usage is TRBV3-1 and J usage is TRBJ2-1; D remains ambiguous. Germline CDR1 and CDR2: LGHDT and YNNKEL (reference sequence). Trimming stripped 6 bases from V and 15 bases from J, with 15 bases between. The CDR3 runs to 11 residues. The CDR3 DNA follows: TGTGCCAGCAGGCTGGAGCGACGGTGGTTCTTC. This sequence encodes CASRLERRWFF.

The chain uses TRBV15 and TRBJ1-2; D is undetermined. Looked up from germline, CDR1 is LNHNV and CDR2 is YYDKDF (reference sequence). Between the trimmed V and J ends, which lost 0 bases and 4 bases, there was a span of 3 bases. The CDR3 totals 12 residues. DNA for the CDR3: TGTGCCACCAGCAGAGAATCCTATGGCTACACCTTC. Residues: CATSRESYGYTF.

In DNA, the CDR3 is TGTGCCAGCAGTTACTTGGGCAGGGGGCGTGAGACCCAGTACTTC. Protein sequence: CASSYLGRGRETQYF. The gene calls are TRBV6-5 and TRBJ2-5; 8 bases match TRBD1. CDR3 length equals 15 residues. The ends lost 1 base at V and 5 bases at J; junction bases unmatched: 6. Germline lookup yields CDR1 MNHEY and CDR2 SVGAGI.

This clonotype was counted many times. The chain is built from TRBV20-1 and TRBJ2-5, with 12 bases aligning to TRBD2. Germline trimming cut 5 bases from V and 4 bases from J; bases unmatched to any gene: 5. The germline CDR1 and CDR2 sequences are DFQATT and SNEGSKA (reference sequence). CDR3 length: 14 amino acids. CDR3 loop: CSASKTSGGETQYF. The CDR3 DNA reads TGCAGTGCTTCCAAGACTAGCGGGGGAGAGACCCAGTACTTC.

This clonotype was seen repeatedly, ten times or more. CDR3: CASSLAPGRTEAFF. In DNA, the CDR3 is TGCGCCAGCAGCTTGGCCCCCGGGCGGACTGAAGCTTTCTTT. V and J are TRBV5-1 and TRBJ1-1; D call uncertain. This CDR3 is built from 14 residues. V shed 0 bases and J shed 5 bases, with 11 bases lying between them. The germline gives CDR1 SGHRS, CDR2 YFSETQ.

A few counts support this clonotype. This chain connects TRBV6-1 to TRBJ2-7; D is undetermined. V shed 0 bases and J shed 3 bases, with 9 bases lying between them. Germline lookup yields CDR1 MNHNS and CDR2 SASEGT. This CDR3 has 14 residues. CDR3 region: CASSEAFSGYEQYF. In DNA form, the CDR3 reads TGTGCCAGCAGTGAAGCGTTTTCGGGCTACGAGCAGTACTTC.

In its sample, this clonotype was seen many times. The rearrangement joins TRBV12-3 or TRBV12-4 to TRBJ2-3, with a weak D call TRBD2 (6 bases). Trimming pared 6 bases from V and 0 bases from J, leaving 13 bases between. This CDR3 is built from 15 residues. This chain's CDR3 is CASSPGRESTDTQYF. CDR3 nucleotides: TGTGCCAGCAGCCCCGGACGGGAGAGCACAGATACGCAGTATTTT.

Concerning this clonotype itself: This may arise from a read error, as a much more abundant clone is one base away. The chain carries TRBV7-9 and TRBJ2-1, with a weak D call TRBD2 (6 bases). The CDR3 sequence is 15 residues long. Germline lookup yields CDR1 SEHNR and CDR2 FQNEAQ (reference sequence). CDR3: CASSLGGKPYDEQFF. In DNA, the CDR3 is TGTGCCAGCAGCTTGGGGGGAAAGCCCTACGATGAGCAGTTCTTC. The whole variable domain, remainder taken from reference TRBV7-9 and TRBJ2-1, is DTGVSQNPRHKITKRGQNVTFRCDPISEHNRLYWYRQTLGQGPEFLTYFQNEAQLEKSRLLSDRFSAERPKGSFSTLEIQRTEQGDSAMYLCASSLGGKPYDEQFFGPGTRLTVL.

This clonotype appeared many times. This chain links TRBV5-6 with TRBJ2-7; D might be TRBD2 (7 bases). Trimming shortened V by 2 bases and J by 5 bases, and 14 bases separated the two germline ends. This CDR3 comprises 14 residues. Germline CDR1 is SGHDT and CDR2 is YYEEEE. CDR3 residues: CASSFGGLRDEQYF. The CDR3 DNA sequence: TGTGCCAGCAGCTTCGGGGGGCTTAGGGACGAGCAGTACTTC.

The chain is built from TRBV11-3 and TRBJ1-2; 7 bases are shared with TRBD1. V shed 5 bases, J shed 7 bases, and the junction held 10 bases outside the gene matches. The CDR3 is made up of 14 amino acids. The V gene's germline CDR1 is SGHNT and CDR2 YENEEA. The CDR3, as DNA: TGTGCCAGCAGCGGTAGCGACAGGGCAGTTGGCTACACCTTC. Encoded protein: CASSGSDRAVGYTF.

In its sample, this clonotype was seen many times. This chain uses TRBV20-1 with TRBJ1-1; D is possibly TRBD1 (5 bases). Trimming removed 2 bases from V and 0 bases from J, with 19 bases in between. The germline CDR1 and CDR2 sequences are DFQATT and SNEGSKA (reference sequence). This CDR3 spans 17 amino acids. For the CDR3, the DNA is TGCAGTGCTAGACCCTCTTTCGGAGGGGTCCTGAACACTGAAGCTTTCTTT. This codes for CSARPSFGGVLNTEAFF.

The chain has TRBV12-3 or TRBV12-4 and TRBJ2-1; 8 bases agree with TRBD2. V was pared by 6 bases and J by 4 bases, with 8 bases of the junction left unmatched. This CDR3 has 15 amino acids. The CDR3 DNA is TGTGCCAGCAGCCCCGGGGGGGGGCCTTACAATGAGCAGTTCTTC. Its translation is CASSPGGGPYNEQFF.

The gene calls are TRBV29-1 and TRBJ1-3; TRBD1 matches at 11 bases. The germline CDR1 and CDR2 sequences are SQVTM and ANQGSEA. The CDR3 consists of 14 residues. V lost 5 bases to trimming and J lost 4 bases; unmatched junction nucleotides: 4. Written as DNA, the CDR3 is TGCAGCGTTAAGGACAGGGGGCGGGGAAACACCATATATTTT. It encodes CSVKDRGRGNTIYF.

This clonotype was picked up a small number of times. This rearrangement joins TRBV6-2 or TRBV6-3 to TRBJ2-1; 8 nucleotides match TRBD2. Germline CDR1 and CDR2: MNHEY and SVGEGT. J was trimmed by 8 bases and V by 6 bases; bases with no gene match: 12. The CDR3 runs to 15 residues. This chain's CDR3 is CASSHPGRAGDEQFF. In DNA form, the CDR3 reads TGTGCCAGCAGCCACCCCGGGAGGGCCGGCGATGAGCAGTTCTTC.